Listed here is a single T cell receptor (beta chain). Its specificity is unknown. The source of the sample is a study of shared clonotypes between healthy human individuals. Looking at the study overall: CD4 naive cells filled three plates per donor, CD4 memory three, CD8 naive two and CD8 memory one. The study, taken as a whole, reports: A generally larger estimated richness was seen in naive subsets than in memory subsets.

Sequenced by immunoSEQ multiplex PCR; TCRdb stores in-frame clones only, minus some. The sample contains over a million clones, roughly 96% of which appear only once. Germline V gene data show CDR1 as SNHLY and CDR2 as FYNNEI. The length of the CDR3 is 11 residues. The V end was cut by 6 bases, the J end by 7 bases, with 10 bases between. Investigators divided CD4+ cells into CD45RA+ naive and CD45RA-negative memory subsets. The TCR originated in a man in his thirties or forties in good health. V and J are TRBV2 and TRBJ2-7; D perhaps matches TRBD1 (6 bases). Sequenced input: naive CD4+ T cells sorted from blood. As to subset: CD45RA+ positively selected. The CDR3: CASRATGEQYF. CDR3 nucleotide sequence: TGTGCCAGCAGGGCTACAGGGGAGCAGTACTTC.